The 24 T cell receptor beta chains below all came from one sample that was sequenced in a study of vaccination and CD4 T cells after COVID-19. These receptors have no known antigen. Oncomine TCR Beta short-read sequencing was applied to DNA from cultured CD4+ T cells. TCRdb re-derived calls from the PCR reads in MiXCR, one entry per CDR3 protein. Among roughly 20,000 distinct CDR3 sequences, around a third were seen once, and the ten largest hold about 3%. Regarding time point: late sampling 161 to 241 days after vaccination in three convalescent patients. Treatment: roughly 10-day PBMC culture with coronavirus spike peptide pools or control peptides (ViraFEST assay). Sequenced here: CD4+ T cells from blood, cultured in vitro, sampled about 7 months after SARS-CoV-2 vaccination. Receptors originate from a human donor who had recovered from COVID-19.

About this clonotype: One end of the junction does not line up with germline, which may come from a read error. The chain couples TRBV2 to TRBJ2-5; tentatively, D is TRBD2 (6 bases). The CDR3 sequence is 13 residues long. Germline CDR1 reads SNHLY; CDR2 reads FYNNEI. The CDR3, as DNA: TGTACCAGCTCGGGACTCCGAGGAGGGACCCAGTACTTC. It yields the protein CTSSGLRGGTQYF. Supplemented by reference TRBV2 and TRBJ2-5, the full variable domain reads EPEVTQTPSHQVTQMGQEVILRCVPISNHLYFYWYRQILGQKVEFLVSFYNNEISEKSEIFDDQFSVERPDGSNFTLKIRSTKLEDSAMYFCTSSGLRGGTQYFGPGTRLLVL.

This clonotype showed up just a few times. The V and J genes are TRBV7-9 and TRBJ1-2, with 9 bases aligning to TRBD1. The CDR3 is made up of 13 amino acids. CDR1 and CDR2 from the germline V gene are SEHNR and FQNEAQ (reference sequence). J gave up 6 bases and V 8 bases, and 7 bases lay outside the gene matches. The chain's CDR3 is CASVRGTGHGYTF. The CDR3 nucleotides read TGTGCCAGCGTTCGAGGGACAGGGCATGGCTACACCTTC.

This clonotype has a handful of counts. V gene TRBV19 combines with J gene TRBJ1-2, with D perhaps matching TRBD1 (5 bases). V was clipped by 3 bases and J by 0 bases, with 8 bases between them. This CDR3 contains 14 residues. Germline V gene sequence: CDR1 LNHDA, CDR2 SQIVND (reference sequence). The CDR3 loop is CASSMGPTNYGYTF. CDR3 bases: TGTGCCAGTAGTATGGGGCCTACTAACTATGGCTACACCTTC.

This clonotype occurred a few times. The CDR3 coding sequence is TGCAGTGCTAGAGATGTAACTGAGTGGGGGGGAAACACAGATACGCAGTATTTT. Protein product: CSARDVTEWGGNTDTQYF. The V gene is TRBV20-1, the J gene TRBJ2-3; 7 nucleotides agree with TRBD2. The CDR3 length is 18 residues. The V gene end was trimmed by 0 bases and the J gene end by 2 bases; junction bases not matched to a gene: 14. Germline assignment: CDR1 DFQATT and CDR2 SNEGSKA (reference sequence).

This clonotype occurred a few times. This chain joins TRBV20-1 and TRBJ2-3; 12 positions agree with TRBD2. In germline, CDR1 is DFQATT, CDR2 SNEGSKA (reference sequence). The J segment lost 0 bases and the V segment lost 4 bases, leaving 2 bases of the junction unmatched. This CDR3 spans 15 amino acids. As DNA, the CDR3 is TGCAGTGCTACCGGGACTAGCGGGAGCACAGATACGCAGTATTTT. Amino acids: CSATGTSGSTDTQYF.

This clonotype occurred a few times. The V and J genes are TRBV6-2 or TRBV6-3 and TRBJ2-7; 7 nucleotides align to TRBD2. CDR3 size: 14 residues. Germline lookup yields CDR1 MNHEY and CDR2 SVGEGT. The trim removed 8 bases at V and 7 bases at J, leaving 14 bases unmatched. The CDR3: CASGRLGPAGEQYF. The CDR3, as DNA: TGTGCCAGCGGTCGACTGGGGCCAGCGGGAGAGCAGTACTTC.

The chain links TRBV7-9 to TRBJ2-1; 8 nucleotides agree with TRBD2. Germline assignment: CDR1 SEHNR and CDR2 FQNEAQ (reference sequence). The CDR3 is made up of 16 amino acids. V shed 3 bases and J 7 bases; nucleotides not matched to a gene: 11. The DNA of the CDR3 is TGTGCCAGCAGCTTTTCGGCTAGGGGCGGGGGGAATGAGCAGTTCTTC. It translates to CASSFSARGGGNEQFF.

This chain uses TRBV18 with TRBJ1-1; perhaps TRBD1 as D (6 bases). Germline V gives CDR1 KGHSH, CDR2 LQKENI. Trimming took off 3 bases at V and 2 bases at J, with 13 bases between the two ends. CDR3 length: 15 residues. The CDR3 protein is CASSPGRQANTEAFF. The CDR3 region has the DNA TGTGCCAGCTCACCGGGGCGACAGGCCAACACTGAAGCTTTCTTT.

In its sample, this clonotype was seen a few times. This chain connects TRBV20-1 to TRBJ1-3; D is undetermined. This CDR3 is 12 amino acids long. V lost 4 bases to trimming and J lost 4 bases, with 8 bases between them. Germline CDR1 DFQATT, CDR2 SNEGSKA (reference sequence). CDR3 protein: CSANGQGNTIYF. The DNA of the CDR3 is TGCAGTGCTAACGGGCAAGGAAACACCATATATTTT.

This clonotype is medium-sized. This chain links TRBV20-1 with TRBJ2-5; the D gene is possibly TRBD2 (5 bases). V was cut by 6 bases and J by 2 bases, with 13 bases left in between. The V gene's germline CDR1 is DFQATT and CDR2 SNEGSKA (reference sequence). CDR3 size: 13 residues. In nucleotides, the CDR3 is TGCAGTGCCCCAACTAGGGCACAAGAGACCCAGTACTTC. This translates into CSAPTRAQETQYF.

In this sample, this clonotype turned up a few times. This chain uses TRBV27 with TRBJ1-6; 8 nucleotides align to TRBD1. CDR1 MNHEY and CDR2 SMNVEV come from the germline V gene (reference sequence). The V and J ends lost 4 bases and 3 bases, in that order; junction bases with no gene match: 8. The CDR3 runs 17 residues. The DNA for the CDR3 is TGTGCCAGCAGTTCTAGGGCAGGGGGCGGCTATAATTCACCCCTCCACTTT. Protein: CASSSRAGGGYNSPLHF.

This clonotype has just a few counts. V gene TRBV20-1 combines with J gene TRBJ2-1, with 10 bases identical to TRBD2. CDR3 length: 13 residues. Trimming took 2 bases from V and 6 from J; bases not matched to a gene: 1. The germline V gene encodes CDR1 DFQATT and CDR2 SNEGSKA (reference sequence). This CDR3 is CSARTSGTNEQFF. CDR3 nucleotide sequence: TGCAGTGCTAGAACTAGCGGGACCAATGAGCAGTTCTTC.

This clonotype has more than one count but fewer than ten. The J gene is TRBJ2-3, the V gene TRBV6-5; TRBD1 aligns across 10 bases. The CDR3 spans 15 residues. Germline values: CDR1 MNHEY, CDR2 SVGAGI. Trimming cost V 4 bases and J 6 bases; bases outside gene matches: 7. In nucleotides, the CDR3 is TGTGCCAGCAGTTCCCAGACAGGGGGCCAGGATACGCAGTATTTT. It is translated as CASSSQTGGQDTQYF.

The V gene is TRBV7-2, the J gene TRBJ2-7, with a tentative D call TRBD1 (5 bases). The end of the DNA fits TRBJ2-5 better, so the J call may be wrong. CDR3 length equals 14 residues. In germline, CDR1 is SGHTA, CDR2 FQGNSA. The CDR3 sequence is CASSRTPDQETQYF. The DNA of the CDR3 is TGTGCCAGCAGCCGGACACCGGACCAAGAGACCCAGTACTTC.

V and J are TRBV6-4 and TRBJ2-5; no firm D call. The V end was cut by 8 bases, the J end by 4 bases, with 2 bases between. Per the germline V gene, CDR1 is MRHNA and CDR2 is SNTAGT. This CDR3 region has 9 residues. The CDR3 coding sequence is TGTGCCAGCGGAGAGACCCAGTACTTC. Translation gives CASGETQYF.

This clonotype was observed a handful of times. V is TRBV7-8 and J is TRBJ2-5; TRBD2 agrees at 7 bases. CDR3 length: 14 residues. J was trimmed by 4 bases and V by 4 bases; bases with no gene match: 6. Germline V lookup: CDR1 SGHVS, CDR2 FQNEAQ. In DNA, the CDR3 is TGTGCCAGCAGCTCCCGTAGGGAGGGAGAGACCCAGTACTTC. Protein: CASSSRREGETQYF.

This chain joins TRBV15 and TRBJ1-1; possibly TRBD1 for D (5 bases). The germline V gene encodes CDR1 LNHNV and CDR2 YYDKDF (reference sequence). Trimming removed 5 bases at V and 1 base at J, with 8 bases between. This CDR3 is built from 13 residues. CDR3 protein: CATSDRENTEAFF. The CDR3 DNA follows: TGTGCCACCAGCGACAGAGAGAACACTGAAGCTTTCTTT.

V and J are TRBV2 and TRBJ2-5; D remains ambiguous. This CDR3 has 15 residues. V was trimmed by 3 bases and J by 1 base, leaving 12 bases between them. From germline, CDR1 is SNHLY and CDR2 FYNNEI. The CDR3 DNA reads TGTGCCAGCAGTGAGTCTGTCAGCTTCCAAGAGACCCAGTACTTC. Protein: CASSESVSFQETQYF.

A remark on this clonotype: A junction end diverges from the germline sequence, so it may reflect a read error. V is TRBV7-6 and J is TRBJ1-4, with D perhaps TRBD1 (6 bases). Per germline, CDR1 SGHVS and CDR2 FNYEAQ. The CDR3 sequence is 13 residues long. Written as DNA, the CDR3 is TGTGCCAACAGCTTACAGGGAATGGGAAAACTGTTTTTT. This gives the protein CANSLQGMGKLFF. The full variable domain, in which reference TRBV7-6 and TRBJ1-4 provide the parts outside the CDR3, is GAGVSQSPRYKVTKRGQDVALRCDPISGHVSLYWYRQALGQGPEFLTYFNYEAQQDKSGLPNDRFSAERPEGSISTLTIQRTEQRDSAMYRCANSLQGMGKLFFGSGTQLSVL.

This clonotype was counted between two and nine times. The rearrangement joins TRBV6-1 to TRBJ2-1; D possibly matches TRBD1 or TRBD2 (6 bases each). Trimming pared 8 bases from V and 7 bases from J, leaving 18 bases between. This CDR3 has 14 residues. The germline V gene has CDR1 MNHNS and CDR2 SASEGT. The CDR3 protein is CASSRTGAVNEQFF. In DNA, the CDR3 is TGTGCCAGCTCCCGGACGGGGGCCGTGAATGAGCAGTTCTTC.

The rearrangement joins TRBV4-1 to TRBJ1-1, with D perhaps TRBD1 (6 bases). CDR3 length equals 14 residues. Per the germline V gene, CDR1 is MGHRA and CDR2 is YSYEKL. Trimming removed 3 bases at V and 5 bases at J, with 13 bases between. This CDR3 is CASSQFRGRTEAFF. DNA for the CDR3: TGCGCCAGCAGCCAGTTTAGGGGGAGGACTGAAGCTTTCTTT.

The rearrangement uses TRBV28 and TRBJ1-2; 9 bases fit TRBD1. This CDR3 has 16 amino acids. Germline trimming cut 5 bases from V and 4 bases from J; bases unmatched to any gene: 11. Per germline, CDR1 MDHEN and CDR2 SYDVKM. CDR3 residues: CASSIDSGQGLYGYTF. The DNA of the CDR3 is TGTGCCAGCAGTATTGACTCGGGACAGGGTCTCTATGGCTACACCTTC.

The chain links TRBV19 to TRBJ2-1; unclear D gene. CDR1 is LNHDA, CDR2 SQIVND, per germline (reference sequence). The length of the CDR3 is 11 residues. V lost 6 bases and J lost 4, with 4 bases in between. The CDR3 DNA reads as TGTGCCAGTAGATCATACAATGAGCAGTTCTTC. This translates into CASRSYNEQFF.

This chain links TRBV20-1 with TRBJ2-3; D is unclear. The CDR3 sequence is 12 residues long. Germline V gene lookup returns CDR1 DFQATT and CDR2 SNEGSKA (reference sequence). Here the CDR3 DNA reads TGCAGCGTAGATGACCCCTCCGATACGCAGTATTTT. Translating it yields CSVDDPSDTQYF.